This T cell receptor beta chain was sequenced in a study of chemoradiotherapy in HPV16-positive cancers. Generated by immunoSEQ multiplex PCR, the TCRdb table keeps only in-frame clones and is missing some. This sample has fewer than 13,000 clones, with roughly 80% found just once. This CDR3 has 14 amino acids. Trimming pared 2 bases from V and 1 base from J, leaving 5 bases between. Germline V gene lookup returns CDR1 KGHSH and CDR2 LQKENI. V and J are TRBV18 and TRBJ2-2, with a possible D match to TRBD1 (5 bases). The sequencing used blood, collected from a patient who underwent chemoradiotherapy. The receptor comes from a human donor with HPV-associated anogenital cancer. The CDR3 sequence is CASSPGQNTGELFF. CDR3 bases: TGTGCCAGCTCACCAGGACAGAACACCGGGGAGCTGTTTTTT.